This paragraph reports one TCR beta chain. The sample holds a few counts of this clonotype. This clone's antigen is unknown. Per-base quality was not reported, and no clone a single base away is much larger than it. The data stem from a study (dated by TCRdb to the early 2010s). CDR1 and CDR2, per the germline V gene, are MGHRA and YSYEKL. At the junction V is shortened by 3 bases and J by 1 base; bases outside the gene matches: 8. Including the terminal cysteine and phenylalanine, the CDR3 comprises 18 residues. Kept here is only the CDR3 DNA, which spans 54 bases and is read in frame from base 1. Instrument on record: Illumina Genome Analyzer IIx. Clones were called with MiXCR by TCRdb after fastp trimmed the public reads at Q25, and only in-frame beta chains were retained. Each record represents a unique CDR3 protein, reported with the most common genes and DNA among its rows. The sample records some 15,000 distinct CDR3 sequences, approximately 37% of which are singletons. Approximately 16% of the sample is taken by the ten largest.

The clonotype originates from a human donor. In this chain, TRBV4-1 is recombined with TRBJ2-2, with 10 middle bases fitting TRBD2. Specimen: blood. In nucleotide form, the sequence is TGCGCCAGCAGCCAGACGGCTAGCGGGAGTATGAACACCGGGGAGCTGTTTTTT. This gives the protein CASSQTASGSMNTGELFF.